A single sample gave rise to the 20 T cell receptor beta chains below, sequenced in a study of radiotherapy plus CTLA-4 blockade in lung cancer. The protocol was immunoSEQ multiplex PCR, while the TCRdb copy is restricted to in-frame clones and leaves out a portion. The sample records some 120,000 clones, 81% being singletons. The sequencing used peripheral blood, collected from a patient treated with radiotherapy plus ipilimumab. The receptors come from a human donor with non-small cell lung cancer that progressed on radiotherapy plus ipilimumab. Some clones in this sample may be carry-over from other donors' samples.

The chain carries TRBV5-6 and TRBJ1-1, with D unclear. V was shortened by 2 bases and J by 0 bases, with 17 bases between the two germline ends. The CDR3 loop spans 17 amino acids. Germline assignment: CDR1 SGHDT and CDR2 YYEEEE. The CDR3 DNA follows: TGTGCCAGCAGCTTATTTGCAGGCGGCCCAATGAACACTGAAGCTTTCTTT. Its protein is CASSLFAGGPMNTEAFF.

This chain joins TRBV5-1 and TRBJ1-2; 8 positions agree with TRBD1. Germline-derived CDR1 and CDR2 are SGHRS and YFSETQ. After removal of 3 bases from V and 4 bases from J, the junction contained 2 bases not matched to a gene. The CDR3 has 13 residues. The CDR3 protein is CASSSGQAYGYTF. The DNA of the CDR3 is TGCGCCAGCAGCTCGGGACAGGCCTATGGCTACACCTTC.

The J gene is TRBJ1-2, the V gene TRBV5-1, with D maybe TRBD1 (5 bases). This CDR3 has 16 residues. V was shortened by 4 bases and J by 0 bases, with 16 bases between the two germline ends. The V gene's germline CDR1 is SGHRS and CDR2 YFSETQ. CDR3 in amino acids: CASSQGRSSSNYGYTF. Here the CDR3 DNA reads TGCGCCAGCAGCCAGGGAAGGTCATCCTCTAACTATGGCTACACCTTC.

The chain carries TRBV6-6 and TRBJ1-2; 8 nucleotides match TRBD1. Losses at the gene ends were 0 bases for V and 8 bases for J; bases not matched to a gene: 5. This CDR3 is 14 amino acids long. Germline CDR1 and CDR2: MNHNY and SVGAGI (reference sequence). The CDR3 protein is CASSYSDRESGYTF. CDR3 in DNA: TGTGCCAGCAGTTACTCGGACAGGGAATCGGGCTACACCTTC.

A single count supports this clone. The CDR3 spells CASSRWTGERELFF. CDR3 DNA sequence: TGTGCCAGCAGCAGATGGACAGGGGAGAGGGAGCTGTTTTTT. The genes are TRBV11-3 and TRBJ2-2, with 9 nucleotides matching TRBD1. CDR1 and CDR2 (germline): SGHNT, YENEEA. There are 14 residues in the CDR3. V was clipped by 5 bases and J by 9 bases; unmatched bases: 7. Variable domain in full (rest from reference TRBV11-3 and TRBJ2-2): EAGVVQSPRYKIIEKKQPVAFWCNPISGHNTLYWYLQNLGQGPELLIRYENEEAVDDSQLPKDRFSAERLKGVDSTLKIQPAELGDSAVYLCASSRWTGERELFFGEGSRLTVL.

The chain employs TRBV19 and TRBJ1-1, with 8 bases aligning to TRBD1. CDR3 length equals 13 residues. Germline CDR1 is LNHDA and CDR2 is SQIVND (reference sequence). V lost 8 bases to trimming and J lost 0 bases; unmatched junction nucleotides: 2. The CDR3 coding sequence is TGTGCCAGTGGACAGGGATTGAACACTGAAGCTTTCTTT. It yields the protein CASGQGLNTEAFF.

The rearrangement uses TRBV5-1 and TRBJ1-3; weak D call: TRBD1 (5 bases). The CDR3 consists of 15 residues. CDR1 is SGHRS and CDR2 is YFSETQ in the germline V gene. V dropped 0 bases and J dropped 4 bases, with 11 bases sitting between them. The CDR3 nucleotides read TGCGCCAGCAGCTTGGCCTCGGCAGGGGGAAACACCATATATTTT. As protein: CASSLASAGGNTIYF.

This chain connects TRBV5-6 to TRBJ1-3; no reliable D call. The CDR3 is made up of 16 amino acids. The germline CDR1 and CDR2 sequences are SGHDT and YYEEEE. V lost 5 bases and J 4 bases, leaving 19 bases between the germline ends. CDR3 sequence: CASSPDSTELGNTIYF. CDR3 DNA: TGTGCCAGCAGTCCCGACTCCACAGAATTGGGAAACACCATATATTTT.

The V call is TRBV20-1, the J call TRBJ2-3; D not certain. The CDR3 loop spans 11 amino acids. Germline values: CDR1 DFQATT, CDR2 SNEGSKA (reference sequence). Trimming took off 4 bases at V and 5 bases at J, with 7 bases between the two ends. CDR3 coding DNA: TGCAGTGCTAACCGACAAGATACGCAGTATTTT. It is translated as CSANRQDTQYF.

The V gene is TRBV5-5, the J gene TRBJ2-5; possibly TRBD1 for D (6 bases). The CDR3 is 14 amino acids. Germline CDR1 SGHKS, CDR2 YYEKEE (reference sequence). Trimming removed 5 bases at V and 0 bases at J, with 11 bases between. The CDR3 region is CASRTGHNQETQYF. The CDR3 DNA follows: TGTGCCAGCAGGACGGGACACAACCAAGAGACCCAGTACTTC.

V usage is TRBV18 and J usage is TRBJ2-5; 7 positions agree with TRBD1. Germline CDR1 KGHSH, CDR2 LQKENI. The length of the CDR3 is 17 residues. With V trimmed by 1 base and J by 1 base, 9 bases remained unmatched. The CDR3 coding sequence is TGTGCCAGCTCACCACTGGGACAGCCAGATATCCAAGAGACCCAGTACTTC. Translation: CASSPLGQPDIQETQYF.

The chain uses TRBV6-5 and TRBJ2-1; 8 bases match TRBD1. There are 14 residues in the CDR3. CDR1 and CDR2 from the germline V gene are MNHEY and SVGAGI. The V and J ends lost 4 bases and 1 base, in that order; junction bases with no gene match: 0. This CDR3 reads CASSWDRSYNEQFF. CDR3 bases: TGTGCCAGCAGTTGGGACAGGTCCTACAATGAGCAGTTCTTC.

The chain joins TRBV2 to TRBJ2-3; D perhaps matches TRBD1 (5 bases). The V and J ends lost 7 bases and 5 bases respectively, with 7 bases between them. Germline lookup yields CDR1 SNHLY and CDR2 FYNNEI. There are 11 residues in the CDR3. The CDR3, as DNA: TGTGCCAGCACTGGACAAGATACGCAGTATTTT. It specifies CASTGQDTQYF.

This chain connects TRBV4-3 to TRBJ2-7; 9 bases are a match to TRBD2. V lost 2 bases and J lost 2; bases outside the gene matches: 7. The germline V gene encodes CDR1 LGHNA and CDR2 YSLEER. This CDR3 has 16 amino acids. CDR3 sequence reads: CASSQSSGASPYEQYF. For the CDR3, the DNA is TGCGCCAGCAGCCAATCTAGCGGGGCAAGCCCCTACGAGCAGTACTTC.

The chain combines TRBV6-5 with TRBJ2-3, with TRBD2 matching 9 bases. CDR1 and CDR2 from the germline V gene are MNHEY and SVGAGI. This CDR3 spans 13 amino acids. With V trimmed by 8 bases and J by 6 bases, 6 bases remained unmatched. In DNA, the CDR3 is TGTGCCAGCCGGGCGGGGGGGATGGATACGCAGTATTTT. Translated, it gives CASRAGGMDTQYF.

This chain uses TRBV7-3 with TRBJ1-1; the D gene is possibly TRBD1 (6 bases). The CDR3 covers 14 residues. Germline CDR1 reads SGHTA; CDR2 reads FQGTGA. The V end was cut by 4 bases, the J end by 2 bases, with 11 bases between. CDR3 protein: CASSWEGENTEAFF. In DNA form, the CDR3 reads TGTGCCAGCAGCTGGGAGGGGGAAAACACTGAAGCTTTCTTT.

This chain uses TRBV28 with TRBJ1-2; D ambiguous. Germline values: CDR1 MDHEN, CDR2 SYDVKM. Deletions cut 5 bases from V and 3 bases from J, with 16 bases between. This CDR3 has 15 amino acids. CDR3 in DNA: TGTGCCAGCAGTATGACGTCAGCCCCGCACTATGGCTACACCTTC. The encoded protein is CASSMTSAPHYGYTF.

The CDR3 nucleotides are TGTGCCAGCAGCGTAGCTGGGGGGGCGGCGGGAGATTCACCCCTCCACTTT. It specifies CASSVAGGAAGDSPLHF. The genes are TRBV9 and TRBJ1-6; weak D call: TRBD1 (6 bases). Trimming stripped 0 bases from V and 8 bases from J, with 18 bases between. The germline CDR1 and CDR2 sequences are SGDLS and YYNGEE. The CDR3 loop spans 17 amino acids.

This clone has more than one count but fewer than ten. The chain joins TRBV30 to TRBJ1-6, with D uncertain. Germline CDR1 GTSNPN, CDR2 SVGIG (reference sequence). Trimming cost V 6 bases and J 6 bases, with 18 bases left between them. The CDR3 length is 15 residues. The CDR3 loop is CACLPSYSPNSPLHF. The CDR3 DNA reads TGTGCCTGCCTCCCTTCCTATAGCCCTAATTCACCCCTCCACTTT.

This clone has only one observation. CDR3 DNA: TGCGCCAGCAGCTTGCGGGGTGGGTCGAACACTGAAGCTTTCTTT. This codes for CASSLRGGSNTEAFF. The chain recombines TRBV5-1 with TRBJ1-1; D is unresolved. Germline V CDR1 and CDR2: SGHRS, YFSETQ. This CDR3 spans 15 amino acids. Trimming took 1 base from V and 1 from J, leaving 11 bases between them.